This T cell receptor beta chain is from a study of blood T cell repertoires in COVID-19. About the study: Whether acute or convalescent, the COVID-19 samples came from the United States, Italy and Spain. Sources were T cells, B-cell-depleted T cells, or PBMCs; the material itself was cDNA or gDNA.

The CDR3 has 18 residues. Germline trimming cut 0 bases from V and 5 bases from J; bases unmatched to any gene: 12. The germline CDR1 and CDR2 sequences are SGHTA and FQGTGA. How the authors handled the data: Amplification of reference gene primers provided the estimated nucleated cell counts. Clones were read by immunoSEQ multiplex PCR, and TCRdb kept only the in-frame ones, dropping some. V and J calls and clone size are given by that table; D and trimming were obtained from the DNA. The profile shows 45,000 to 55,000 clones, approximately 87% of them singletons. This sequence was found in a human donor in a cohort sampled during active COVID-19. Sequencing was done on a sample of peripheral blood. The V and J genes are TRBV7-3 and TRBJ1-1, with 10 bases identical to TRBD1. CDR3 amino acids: CASSLTFGTGDYGTEAFF. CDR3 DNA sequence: TGTGCCAGCAGCTTAACGTTCGGGACAGGGGATTATGGGACTGAAGCTTTCTTT.